This T cell receptor beta chain emerged from a study of a mutant IDH1 vaccine in newly diagnosed glioma. Background on the study: The earlier regimen, radiotherapy, temozolomide, or both, was most often both.

TCRdb's copy holds only in-frame clones and misses some; the assay was immunoSEQ multiplex PCR. The table records about 55,000 clones, 75% to 90% of them present only once. This clone was recorded once. Its antigen remains unidentified. CDR1 KGHSH and CDR2 LQKENI come from the germline V gene. Deletions cut 6 bases from V and 3 bases from J, with 6 bases between. This CDR3 comprises 11 residues. Documented time point: week 23, last vaccination. Vaccination comprised doses that each held 300 ug of mutant IDH1 20-mer peptide, plus topical imiquimod. This sample comprised PBMCs, obtained from a glioma patient whose treatment included an IDH1 peptide vaccine. J is TRBJ2-7 and V is TRBV18; D call uncertain. The source of this sequence is a man aged 35 to 55 with glioma. The CDR3: CASSLDYEQYF. The CDR3 nucleotides read TGTGCCAGCTCTCTAGACTACGAGCAGTACTTC.